These 31 T cell receptor beta chains originate from one sample sequenced in a study of cytomegalovirus exposure and HLA in healthy donors. Sequencing used immunoSEQ multiplex PCR; TCRdb keeps in-frame clones, though not all of them. This sample has tens of thousands of clones, with approximately 90% found just once. The specimen was PBMCs. The receptors here all came from a man younger than 40 in good health and CMV-seronegative.

This sequence joins TRBV27 and TRBJ1-5; no reliable D call. This CDR3 is built from 15 residues. Trimming removed 3 bases from V and 4 bases from J, with 13 bases in between. Germline CDR1 is MNHEY and CDR2 is SMNVEV (reference sequence). DNA for the CDR3: TGTGCCAGCAGTTTCGGAGTCGGCGGGAATCAGCCCCAGCATTTT. Amino acids: CASSFGVGGNQPQHF.

This chain uses TRBV5-4 with TRBJ2-5; TRBD1 is a possible D gene (5 bases). This CDR3 is built from 15 residues. V lost 0 bases, J lost 1 base, and 10 bases lay in between. Germline-derived CDR1 and CDR2 are SGHNT and YYREEE (reference sequence). The CDR3 coding sequence is TGTGCCAGCAGCTTGGTTGGACATCTCCAAGAGACCCAGTACTTC. Protein product: CASSLVGHLQETQYF.

This clone was seen once. The gene calls are TRBV6-6 and TRBJ2-7, with D possibly being TRBD1 (5 bases). From germline, CDR1 is MNHNY and CDR2 SVGAGI (reference sequence). The CDR3 runs 14 residues. The V and J ends lost 0 bases and 5 bases respectively, with 11 bases between them. The CDR3 loop is CASSYSPRVDEQYF. The CDR3 DNA sequence: TGTGCCAGCAGTTACTCCCCCAGGGTAGACGAGCAGTACTTC.

The chain recombines TRBV28 with TRBJ2-5; TRBD1 matches at 8 bases. CDR1 and CDR2 (germline): MDHEN, SYDVKM. This CDR3 comprises 18 residues. Trimming removed 5 bases from V and 5 bases from J; junction bases left unmatched: 19. CDR3 DNA: TGTGCCAGCAGTCCCCCTAACCTCCGGACAGGGAGTCGGGAGACCCAGTACTTC. Protein: CASSPPNLRTGSRETQYF.

This chain uses TRBV7-9 with TRBJ2-7, with 7 bases lining up with TRBD1. The CDR3 extends over 15 amino acids. Trimming at V came to 5 bases and at J to 0 bases, leaving 7 bases not matched to a gene. Germline V CDR1 and CDR2: SEHNR, FQNEAQ (reference sequence). The CDR3 is CASSADRAGSYEQYF. CDR3 bases: TGTGCCAGCAGCGCCGACAGGGCAGGCTCCTACGAGCAGTACTTC.

The chain links TRBV7-5 to TRBJ2-1; the table assigns TRBD2, which was not confirmed against the DNA. TRBV7-5 is shown as a pseudogene. The CDR3 loop spans 16 amino acids. This CDR3 reads CARSLAGRSSYNEQFF. In DNA, the CDR3 is TGTGCCAGAAGCTTAGCTGGCCGGAGCTCCTACAATGAGCAGTTCTTC.

This clone was found once. This sequence joins TRBV28 and TRBJ1-4, with 8 positions matching TRBD1. The CDR3 has 15 residues. CDR1 MDHEN and CDR2 SYDVKM come from the germline V gene. J was trimmed by 5 bases and V by 6 bases; bases with no gene match: 8. CDR3 region: CASRLGTGLNEKLFF. As DNA, the CDR3 is TGTGCCAGCAGACTGGGGACAGGATTAAATGAAAAACTGTTTTTT.

The rearrangement links TRBV6-5 to TRBJ2-3; 8 bases line up with TRBD2. The CDR3 consists of 16 residues. V lost 0 bases to trimming and J lost 2 bases; unmatched junction nucleotides: 4. CDR1 is MNHEY and CDR2 is SVGAGI in the germline V gene. CDR3 DNA sequence: TGTGCCAGCAGTTACTCATTAGCGGGGCTCACAGATACGCAGTATTTT. Protein sequence: CASSYSLAGLTDTQYF.

The chain has TRBV28 and TRBJ1-1; weak D call: TRBD1 (5 bases). The germline CDR1 and CDR2 sequences are MDHEN and SYDVKM. The CDR3 runs 15 residues. V was trimmed by 4 bases and J by 0 bases, leaving 12 bases between them. The CDR3, as DNA: TGTGCCAGCAGTTCCCTGACAGCTGTGAACACTGAAGCTTTCTTT. This translates into CASSSLTAVNTEAFF.

V usage is TRBV6-4 and J usage is TRBJ2-6, with D possibly being TRBD1 (6 bases). This CDR3 comprises 16 residues. Trimming took off 6 bases at V and 1 base at J, with 13 bases between the two ends. Germline values: CDR1 MRHNA, CDR2 SNTAGT. In DNA form, the CDR3 reads TGTGCCAGCAGAGTACAGGGCCTTTCTGGGGCCAACGTCCTGACTTTC. Amino acid sequence: CASRVQGLSGANVLTF.

The V call is TRBV6-5, the J call TRBJ2-1; TRBD1 agrees at 7 bases. Germline V gives CDR1 MNHEY, CDR2 SVGAGI. Germline trimming cut 10 bases from V and 5 bases from J; bases unmatched to any gene: 11. The CDR3 loop spans 14 amino acids. This CDR3 is CATMGRGQDNEQFF. The CDR3 DNA follows: TGTGCCACAATGGGCCGCGGACAGGACAATGAGCAGTTCTTC.

The gene calls are TRBV5-1 and TRBJ2-1; the D gene is possibly TRBD2 (5 bases). The CDR3 spans 15 residues. Trimming took 0 bases from V and 7 from J, leaving 14 bases between them. CDR1 SGHRS and CDR2 YFSETQ come from the germline V gene. Written as DNA, the CDR3 is TGCGCCAGCAGCTTGGGGGAGACCCTGGGGAATGAGCAGTTCTTC. Amino acid sequence: CASSLGETLGNEQFF. Filled out from reference TRBV5-1 and TRBJ2-1, the complete variable domain reads KAGVTQTPRYLIKTRGQQVTLSCSPISGHRSVSWYQQTPGQGLQFLFEYFSETQRNKGNFPGRFSGRQFSNSRSEMNVSTLELGDSALYLCASSLGETLGNEQFFGPGTRLTVL.

This clone was detected once. The chain links TRBV5-1 to TRBJ2-2; TRBD1 matches at 10 bases. The CDR3 has 19 amino acids. Per the germline V gene, CDR1 is SGHRS and CDR2 is YFSETQ. The V and J ends lost 0 bases and 5 bases, in that order; junction bases with no gene match: 13. The CDR3 sequence: CASSLVYLTGGMRTGELFF. CDR3 DNA: TGCGCCAGCAGCTTGGTTTACCTGACAGGGGGCATGAGGACCGGGGAGCTGTTTTTT.

This chain joins TRBV14 and TRBJ1-2; 8 bases map to TRBD1. Trimming took 3 bases from V and 1 from J; bases not matched to a gene: 13. Per germline, CDR1 SGHDN and CDR2 FVKESK. The CDR3 is made up of 18 amino acids. DNA of the CDR3: TGTGCCAGCAGCCACTTTCGGGACAGGTTAGATCATAACTATGGCTACACCTTC. It encodes CASSHFRDRLDHNYGYTF.

The chain couples TRBV7-2 to TRBJ2-3, with D possibly TRBD2 on 8 matching bases. Trimming pared 5 bases from V and 4 bases from J, leaving 16 bases between. CDR3 size: 15 residues. Germline CDR1 SGHTA, CDR2 FQGNSA. The CDR3 DNA sequence: TGTGCCAGCAGCCCGGGGGGGGACAGTTCAGATACGCAGTATTTT. Translating it yields CASSPGGDSSDTQYF.

The chain uses TRBV5-5 and TRBJ1-4; 8 nucleotides match TRBD1. Per germline, CDR1 SGHKS and CDR2 YYEKEE (reference sequence). V shed 2 bases and J 8 bases; nucleotides not matched to a gene: 8. This CDR3 is built from 15 residues. CDR3 DNA sequence: TGTGCCAGCAGCTTACAGGACAGGGAAAGGGAAAAACTGTTTTTT. This codes for CASSLQDREREKLFF.

The CDR3, as DNA: TGTGCCAGCAGCCTTGACAGGGGTCCGGATGAGCAGTTCTTC. Translated, it gives CASSLDRGPDEQFF. V is TRBV7-3 and J is TRBJ2-1, with 8 bases matching TRBD1. The germline V gene has CDR1 SGHTA and CDR2 FQGTGA. The CDR3 has 14 amino acids. Germline trimming cut 5 bases from V and 8 bases from J; bases unmatched to any gene: 8.

This sequence joins TRBV2 and TRBJ2-3; D call uncertain. Germline V gene sequence: CDR1 SNHLY, CDR2 FYNNEI. Trimming shortened V by 8 bases and J by 5 bases, and 14 bases separated the two germline ends. The CDR3 has 13 amino acids. The CDR3 DNA sequence: TGTGCCAGCTCTCAAGTAGTTGAAGATACGCAGTATTTT. Amino acid sequence: CASSQVVEDTQYF.

The V and J genes are TRBV6-4 and TRBJ1-1; D may be TRBD1 (6 bases). V lost 3 bases, J lost 6 bases, and 14 bases lay in between. The CDR3 extends over 14 amino acids. CDR1 MRHNA and CDR2 SNTAGT come from the germline V gene. The CDR3 region is CASSESTGAPEAFF. DNA for the CDR3: TGTGCCAGCAGTGAGTCGACAGGAGCCCCTGAAGCTTTCTTT.

The chain employs TRBV28 and TRBJ1-2, with 10 bases identical to TRBD1. Germline CDR1 MDHEN, CDR2 SYDVKM. The CDR3 contains 14 residues. J was trimmed by 3 bases and V by 8 bases; bases with no gene match: 6. CDR3 sequence: CASDGTGVHYGYTF. For the CDR3, the DNA is TGTGCCAGCGACGGGACAGGGGTTCACTATGGCTACACCTTC.

The chain recombines TRBV6-5 with TRBJ2-7; the match to TRBD2 covers 8 bases. The CDR3 has 13 residues. The J segment lost 3 bases and the V segment lost 10 bases, leaving 8 bases of the junction unmatched. Germline assignment: CDR1 MNHEY and CDR2 SVGAGI. CDR3 region: CATKGLGYYEQYF. In nucleotides, the CDR3 is TGTGCCACTAAGGGACTAGGGTACTACGAGCAGTACTTC.

This clone was observed a few times. The genes are TRBV20-1 and TRBJ2-7; D remains ambiguous. Germline V gives CDR1 DFQATT, CDR2 SNEGSKA (reference sequence). V lost 6 bases, J lost 2 bases, and 8 bases lay in between. The CDR3 is 11 residues long. In DNA, the CDR3 is TGCAGTGCCTCAGATACCTACGAGCAGTACTTC. Protein sequence: CSASDTYEQYF.

The CDR3 nucleotides are TGTGCCAGTGTGGGGCGGGGCAGGATGAACACTGAAGCTTTCTTT. This sequence encodes CASVGRGRMNTEAFF. The gene calls are TRBV19 and TRBJ1-1; a possible D gene is TRBD1 (5 bases). The germline V gene has CDR1 LNHDA and CDR2 SQIVND (reference sequence). The V end was cut by 8 bases, the J end by 0 bases, with 16 bases between. CDR3 length: 15 residues.

The count of this clone is one. This sequence joins TRBV30 and TRBJ1-1, with 9 bases aligning to TRBD1. V was pared by 3 bases and J by 3 bases, with 2 bases of the junction left unmatched. Germline values: CDR1 GTSNPN, CDR2 SVGIG (reference sequence). The CDR3 sequence is 13 residues long. Written as DNA, the CDR3 is TGTGCCTGGAGGGGACAGGGCTACACTGAAGCTTTCTTT. Encoded protein: CAWRGQGYTEAFF.

This clone came up once. The chain uses TRBV19 and TRBJ1-1; 8 bases line up with TRBD1. The germline gives CDR1 LNHDA, CDR2 SQIVND (reference sequence). This CDR3 has 13 residues. With 5 bases clipped from V and 4 bases from J, the junction kept 3 bases outside the gene matches. This CDR3 is CASSSQGGTEAFF. In nucleotides, the CDR3 is TGTGCCAGTAGTTCACAGGGGGGCACTGAAGCTTTCTTT.

This chain links TRBV7-9 with TRBJ2-2; 7 bases fit TRBD1. The trim removed 5 bases at V and 13 bases at J, leaving 16 bases unmatched. The germline V gene has CDR1 SEHNR and CDR2 FQNEAQ (reference sequence). This CDR3 contains 15 residues. The CDR3 bases are TGTGCCAGCAGCCCCCCCGGGACAGCGAAGGGGCCGCTGTTTTTT. It codes for CASSPPGTAKGPLFF. Full variable domain (missing parts from reference TRBV7-9 and TRBJ2-2): DTGVSQNPRHKITKRGQNVTFRCDPISEHNRLYWYRQTLGQGPEFLTYFQNEAQLEKSRLLSDRFSAERPKGSFSTLEIQRTEQGDSAMYLCASSPPGTAKGPLFFGEGSRLTVL.

The rearrangement joins TRBV13 to TRBJ2-7; 8 nucleotides align to TRBD1. Germline lookup yields CDR1 PRHDT and CDR2 FYEKMQ (reference sequence). There are 16 residues in the CDR3. The V and J ends lost 3 bases and 4 bases, in that order; junction bases with no gene match: 11. The CDR3 region is CASSLGTGQVLYEQYF. The CDR3 DNA sequence: TGTGCCAGCAGCTTGGGTACGGGACAGGTTTTATACGAGCAGTACTTC.

V is TRBV28 and J is TRBJ1-4; 7 bases are shared with TRBD1. CDR3 length equals 14 residues. Unmatched junction bases numbered 5, after V lost 3 bases and J lost 7 bases. Germline values: CDR1 MDHEN, CDR2 SYDVKM. CDR3 DNA sequence: TGTGCCAGCAGTTTCCTCCAGGGGGGTGAAAAACTGTTTTTT. Translation: CASSFLQGGEKLFF.

V gene TRBV19 combines with J gene TRBJ2-7; D is perhaps TRBD1 (5 bases). CDR3 length equals 12 residues. Germline-derived CDR1 and CDR2 are LNHDA and SQIVND (reference sequence). With 6 bases removed from V and 1 base from J, the gap between germline ends came to 7 bases. The DNA of the CDR3 is TGTGCCAGTAGGGGGCTTTCCTACGAGCAGTACTTC. It is translated as CASRGLSYEQYF.

V is TRBV28 and J is TRBJ1-5; D is unresolved. The ends were cut back, 1 base at V and 7 bases at J, with 14 bases in the middle. The CDR3 totals 15 residues. The V gene's germline CDR1 is MDHEN and CDR2 SYDVKM. CDR3: CASSLFGAATQPQHF. The CDR3 DNA follows: TGTGCCAGCAGTTTATTCGGAGCCGCGACCCAGCCCCAGCATTTT.

The chain combines TRBV28 with TRBJ1-1; TRBD1 agrees at 10 bases. Germline values: CDR1 MDHEN, CDR2 SYDVKM. Unmatched junction bases numbered 14, after V lost 4 bases and J lost 0 bases. There are 19 residues in the CDR3. CDR3 protein: CASSSTPGQGQGLNTEAFF. In nucleotides, the CDR3 is TGTGCCAGCAGTTCCACCCCGGGACAGGGGCAGGGGTTGAACACTGAAGCTTTCTTT. The full variable domain, completed using reference TRBV28 and TRBJ1-1, is DVKVTQSSRYLVKRTGEKVFLECVQDMDHENMFWYRQDPGLGLRLIYFSYDVKMKEKGDIPEGYSVSREKKERFSLILESASTNQTSMYLCASSSTPGQGQGLNTEAFFGQGTRLTVV.